Below are 2 T cell receptor beta chains sequenced from a single sample in a study of human T cells and chemical hapten exposure. Described time point: pre-sensitization, week 0. Treatment defined: therapeutic diphenylcyclopropenone sensitization with weekly scalp DPC. TCRdb re-called the RACE reads with MiXCR, one entry per CDR3 protein. The sample includes roughly 250,000 distinct CDR3 sequences, about 8.6% seen only once; the top ten take over 2%. Sequencing was performed on whole blood, taken in connection with sensitization to the hapten diphenylcyclopropenone (DPC). The receptors here all came from a woman aged 40 to 49 with alopecia areata. Some clones in this sample may be carry-over from other donors' samples.

V is TRBV27 and J is TRBJ1-5, with unresolved D. The CDR3 covers 11 residues. V shed 8 bases and J shed 4 bases, with 6 bases lying between them. Germline CDR1 reads MNHEY; CDR2 reads SMNVEV (reference sequence). The CDR3 spells CASWGNQPQHF. DNA of the CDR3: TGTGCCAGCTGGGGAAATCAGCCCCAGCATTTT.

The chain uses TRBV6-5 and TRBJ1-2; TRBD1 aligns across 8 bases. This CDR3 has 14 amino acids. The ends lost 6 bases at V and 8 bases at J; junction bases unmatched: 11. Germline V gene sequence: CDR1 MNHEY, CDR2 SVGAGI. The DNA of the CDR3 is TGTGCCAGCAGGATCACAGGGGGAAATCGCGGCTACACCTTC. Translated: CASRITGGNRGYTF.